The rows below give T cell receptor beta chains drawn from one sample of a study of blood T cell repertoires in COVID-19. Only in-frame clones appear in the TCRdb table, and some are missing; sequencing was by immunoSEQ multiplex PCR. This sample has under 250,000 clones, with 82% found just once. Sequencing was done on a sample of PBMCs or T cells enriched from blood (not recorded which). These receptor sequences come from an older woman who had recovered from COVID-19. The CDR3 runs from the conserved cysteine through the conserved F or W. Fields, in order: CDR3 length, D gene, V gene, J gene, clone size, CDR3 protein, CDR3 DNA. A D gene is named only where the DNA matches it firmly. Size is stated for part of the rows, as once, few or many counts, or as a class when the clone is expanded.

>16|NA|TRBV11-2|TRBJ1-5|few
CASSLLGPGSNQPQHF
TGTGCCAGCAGCTTACTAGGGCCAGGGAGCAATCAGCCCCAGCATTTT
>16|NA|TRBV3-1/TRBV3-2|TRBJ1-1|NA
CASSQGRRGIDTEAFF
TGTGCCAGCAGCCAAGGGCGGAGGGGAATCGACACTGAAGCTTTCTTT
>15|NA|TRBV10-3|TRBJ2-7|NA
CAISESAGVAYEQYF
TGTGCCATCAGTGAGTCGGCCGGGGTCGCCTACGAGCAGTACTTC
>15|NA|TRBV7-9|TRBJ1-4|NA
CASSSFLEGNEKLFF
TGTGCCAGCAGCTCGTTCTTAGAGGGAAATGAAAAACTGTTTTTT
>15|NA|TRBV7-9|TRBJ2-3|few
CASRGSSGGADTQYF
TGTGCCAGCCGGGGGAGTAGCGGAGGAGCAGATACGCAGTATTTT
>15|NA|TRBV5-1|TRBJ2-7|many
CASRLGGLGKREQYF
TGCGCCAGCAGATTGGGGGGACTTGGAAAAAGGGAGCAGTACTTC
>15|TRBD1|TRBV7-9|TRBJ2-7|NA
CASSFGTAQGYEQYF
TGTGCCAGCAGCTTTGGGACAGCTCAAGGGTACGAGCAGTACTTC
>11|NA|TRBV30|TRBJ1-1|NA
CAWSRATEAFF
TGTGCCTGGAGCAGGGCCACTGAAGCTTTCTTT
>12|TRBD1|TRBV9|TRBJ2-1|once
CASSGGQGKQFF
TGTGCCAGCAGCGGAGGACAGGGGAAGCAGTTCTTC
>16|TRBD1|TRBV18|TRBJ2-3|NA
CASSLTGGSSTDTQYF
TGTGCCAGCTCACTCACAGGGGGATCTAGCACAGATACGCAGTATTTT
>13|TRBD1|TRBV5-4|TRBJ1-1|NA
CASSRGGGPEAFF
TGTGCCAGCAGCCGAGGAGGGGGCCCTGAAGCTTTCTTT
>16|TRBD1|TRBV23-1|TRBJ1-3|once
CASSQSGQGGGNTIYF
TGCGCCAGCAGTCAATCGGGACAGGGAGGAGGAAACACCATATATTTT
>17|TRBD1|TRBV13|TRBJ1-5|NA
CVETGPPSMYSNQPQHF
TGTGTCGAGACAGGGCCCCCCAGTATGTATAGCAATCAGCCCCAGCATTTT
>14|NA|TRBV4-2|TRBJ1-5|NA
CASSQGDTYQPQHF
TGTGCCAGCAGCCAAGGGGACACCTATCAGCCCCAGCATTTT
>15|TRBD1|TRBV19|TRBJ1-5|NA
CASSAHRGQYQPQHF
TGTGCCAGTAGTGCGCATCGGGGACAGTATCAGCCCCAGCATTTT
>17|NA|TRBV7-9|TRBJ1-2|NA
CASSFGVGWTGNYGYTF
TGTGCCAGCAGCTTCGGGGTGGGATGGACGGGCAACTATGGCTACACCTTC
>15|TRBD1|TRBV7-3|TRBJ1-4|NA
CASSPTGGTNEKLFF
TGTGCCAGCAGCCCAACAGGGGGAACTAATGAAAAACTGTTTTTT
>15|NA|TRBV5-7|TRBJ1-2|NA
CASSPPGTLLYGYTF
TGTGCCAGCAGCCCCCCCGGGACTTTGCTCTATGGCTACACCTTC
>15|NA|TRBV18|TRBJ1-2|once
CASSPPGETIYGYTF
TGTGCCAGCTCACCCCCGGGGGAAACTATCTATGGCTACACCTTC
>14|TRBD1|TRBV7-6|TRBJ2-5|NA
CASSFPGQGETQYF
TGTGCCAGCAGCTTCCCGGGACAGGGAGAGACCCAGTACTTC
>14|TRBD1|TRBV14|TRBJ2-5|NA
CASSQRQGRETQYF
TGTGCCAGCAGCCAACGACAGGGGAGGGAGACCCAGTACTTC
>15|NA|TRBV20-1|TRBJ2-7|NA
CSASGASVPTYEQYF
TGCAGTGCTAGTGGTGCTAGCGTCCCCACCTACGAGCAGTACTTC
>14|NA|TRBV13|TRBJ1-1|NA
CASSLIVRVTEAFF
TGTGCCAGCAGCTTAATCGTGAGGGTCACTGAAGCTTTCTTT
>14|NA|TRBV7-6|TRBJ2-1|NA
CASSSFTGDNEQFF
TGTGCCAGCAGCTCCTTTACGGGGGACAATGAGCAGTTCTTC
>15|TRBD1|TRBV18|TRBJ2-7|NA
CASSPGQGVFDEQYF
TGTGCCAGCTCCCCGGGACAGGGGGTGTTCGACGAGCAGTACTTC
>14|TRBD1|TRBV30|TRBJ2-7|NA
CAWSEGQGADEQYF
TGTGCCTGGAGTGAAGGACAGGGGGCCGACGAGCAGTACTTC
>18|TRBD1|TRBV5-6|TRBJ1-1|NA
CASSRLEFGGGEGTEAFF
TGTGCCAGCAGCCGATTAGAATTTGGAGGGGGCGAGGGCACTGAAGCTTTCTTT
>15|TRBD1|TRBV19|TRBJ2-7|NA
CASRGPGQGSTEQYF
TGTGCCAGTAGGGGACCGGGACAGGGATCTACCGAGCAGTACTTC
>15|TRBD2|TRBV15|TRBJ2-7|NA
CATSRVPSGWYEQYF
TGTGCCACCAGCAGAGTACCTAGCGGGTGGTACGAGCAGTACTTC
>15|TRBD1|TRBV6-4|TRBJ1-1|NA
CASSEAGGSSTEAFF
TGTGCCAGCAGTGAGGCAGGGGGTAGTAGCACTGAAGCTTTCTTT
>14|TRBD2|TRBV19|TRBJ2-1|NA
CASSISGSYNEQFF
TGTGCCAGTAGTATAAGCGGGAGCTACAATGAGCAGTTCTTC
>16|TRBD2|TRBV3-1/TRBV3-2|TRBJ2-1|NA
CASSQGTSGRINEQFF
TGTGCCAGCAGCCAAGGAACTAGCGGGAGGATCAATGAGCAGTTCTTC
>17|NA|TRBV12-5|TRBJ2-1|NA
CASGYEVARSSYNEQFF
TGTGCTAGTGGTTATGAGGTAGCCCGCAGCTCCTACAATGAGCAGTTCTTC
>16|TRBD2|TRBV5-1|TRBJ2-7|few
CASSLAGGSSSYEQYF
TGCGCCAGCAGCTTGGCCGGGGGGTCCAGCTCCTACGAGCAGTACTTC
>12|NA|TRBV29-1|TRBJ1-2|once
CSVDQDIYGYTF
TGCAGCGTTGACCAGGATATCTATGGCTACACCTTC